The sequence of this TCR beta chain was determined in a study of CD8 T cells in ankylosing spondylitis. General study points: A TCR beta motif of several highly homologous variants seemed to mark ankylosing spondylitis blood.

Details on this clonotype: Its antigen is not known.

Each CDR3 protein gets one entry after TCRdb re-called the 5' RACE reads with MiXCR. The table lists 700,000 to 850,000 distinct CDR3 sequences, about 11% of them singletons. Trimming left V 0 bases short and J 6 bases short, with 14 bases between. CDR3 size: 15 residues. Sequencing input: blood, either unsorted or a sorted T cell fraction (not recorded which). This clonotype was obtained from a male donor with ankylosing spondylitis. The V and J genes are TRBV12-3 or TRBV12-4 and TRBJ1-1, with a possible D match to TRBD1 (5 bases). CDR3 region: CASSLARGVSAEAFF. The DNA for the CDR3 is TGTGCCAGCAGTTTAGCGCGGGGGGTGAGCGCTGAAGCTTTCTTT.